Following are 9 T cell receptor beta chains from one sample sequenced in a study of blood T cell repertoires in COVID-19. Libraries were prepared by immunoSEQ multiplex PCR; TCRdb keeps only in-frame clonotypes and omits some of them. The table shows approximately 150,000 clones, with approximately 82% occurring only once. What was sequenced was peripheral blood. The receptors were sampled from a man between 65 and 80 years old who had recovered from COVID-19.

The V gene is TRBV6-5, the J gene TRBJ2-1, with a tentative D call TRBD1 (5 bases). Germline loops: CDR1 MNHEY, CDR2 SVGAGI. The CDR3 totals 15 residues. The germline V and J ends were trimmed by 5 bases and 4 bases, with 15 bases remaining between them. DNA of the CDR3: TGTGCCAGCAGTCGTACAGTTCAGGGTTACAATGAGCAGTTCTTC. Its protein is CASSRTVQGYNEQFF.

The chain employs TRBV7-2 and TRBJ2-1; possibly TRBD2 for D (5 bases). V was pared by 5 bases and J by 4 bases, with 15 bases between. The CDR3 spans 15 residues. Looked up from germline, CDR1 is SGHTA and CDR2 is FQGNSA. CDR3 in DNA: TGTGCCAGCAGCCCTTATCTCGGAGGTTACAATGAGCAGTTCTTC. It codes for CASSPYLGGYNEQFF.

This clone was seen only a few times. The chain uses TRBV11-2 and TRBJ2-1; 8 positions agree with TRBD1. The CDR3 is made up of 18 amino acids. J lost 3 bases, V lost 3 bases, and 13 bases had no gene match. Germline CDR1 is SGHAT and CDR2 is FQNNGV. The CDR3 nucleotides are TGTGCCAGCAGCTTGGGGCTATTCCGACAGGGGCTCTACAATGAGCAGTTCTTC. It encodes CASSLGLFRQGLYNEQFF.

The CDR3 protein is CASSEAAGAQYGYTF. The CDR3 DNA follows: TGTGCCAGCAGTGAAGCAGCGGGGGCGCAGTATGGCTACACCTTC. The V call is TRBV6-1, the J call TRBJ1-2, with D perhaps TRBD1 (6 bases). V was pared by 0 bases and J by 5 bases, with 13 bases between. The CDR3 is 15 residues long. CDR1 and CDR2 from the germline V gene are MNHNS and SASEGT.

CDR3 sequence reads: CASSLPSNYGYTF. The DNA of the CDR3 is TGCGCCAGCAGCTTGCCCAGTAACTATGGCTACACCTTC. This chain joins TRBV5-1 and TRBJ1-2; D remains unclear. The V gene lost 1 base and the J gene lost 1 base, with 5 bases spanning the gap. CDR3 length equals 13 residues. In germline, CDR1 is SGHRS, CDR2 YFSETQ.

This clone has a single count. The rearrangement links TRBV4-3 to TRBJ2-3; 10 bases map to TRBD2. The V gene end was trimmed by 2 bases and the J gene end by 4 bases; junction bases not matched to a gene: 6. The CDR3 totals 16 residues. Looked up from germline, CDR1 is LGHNA and CDR2 is YSLEER. CDR3 loop: CASSQSGLAPPDTQYF. The CDR3 coding sequence is TGCGCCAGCAGCCAATCGGGACTAGCGCCGCCAGATACGCAGTATTTT.

This clone was observed a few times. This chain joins TRBV18 and TRBJ1-5; no definite D call. The CDR3 contains 14 residues. V lost 3 bases and J 6 bases, leaving 12 bases between the germline ends. Germline CDR1 and CDR2: KGHSH and LQKENI. In DNA form, the CDR3 reads TGTGCCAGCTCACCTGGGCCTCCATTTCAGCCCCAGCATTTT. Its translation is CASSPGPPFQPQHF.

This clone was detected only once. J is TRBJ2-3 and V is TRBV5-1; 11 bases agree with TRBD2. V shed 2 bases, J shed 2 bases, and the junction held 10 bases outside the gene matches. Germline V gene data show CDR1 as SGHRS and CDR2 as YFSETQ. CDR3 length: 18 residues. The CDR3 sequence: CASSLRGTSGRSTDTQYF. Written as DNA, the CDR3 is TGCGCCAGCAGCTTAAGAGGAACTAGCGGGAGATCCACAGATACGCAGTATTTT.

The V gene is TRBV27, the J gene TRBJ2-3, with D perhaps TRBD1 (6 bases). Looked up from germline, CDR1 is MNHEY and CDR2 is SMNVEV (reference sequence). Trimming removed 0 bases at V and 1 base at J, with 8 bases between. The CDR3 has 15 amino acids. CDR3 amino acids: CASSLSDRGTDTQYF. The DNA of the CDR3 is TGTGCCAGCAGTTTATCGGACAGAGGCACAGATACGCAGTATTTT.